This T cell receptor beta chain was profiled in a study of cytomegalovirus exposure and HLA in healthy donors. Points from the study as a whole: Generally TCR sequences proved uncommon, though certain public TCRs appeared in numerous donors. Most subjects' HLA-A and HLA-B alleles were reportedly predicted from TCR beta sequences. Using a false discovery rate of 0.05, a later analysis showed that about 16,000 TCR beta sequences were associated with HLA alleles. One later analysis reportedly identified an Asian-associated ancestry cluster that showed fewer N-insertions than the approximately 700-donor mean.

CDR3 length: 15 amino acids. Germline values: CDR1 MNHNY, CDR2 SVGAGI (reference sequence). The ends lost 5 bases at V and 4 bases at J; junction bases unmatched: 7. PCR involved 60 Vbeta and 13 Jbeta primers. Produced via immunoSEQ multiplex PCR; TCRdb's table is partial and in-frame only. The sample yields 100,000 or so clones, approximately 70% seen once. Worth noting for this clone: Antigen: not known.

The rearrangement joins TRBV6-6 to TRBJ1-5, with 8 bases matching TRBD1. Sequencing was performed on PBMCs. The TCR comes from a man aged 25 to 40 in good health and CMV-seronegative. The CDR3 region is CASSPGGVGNQPQHF. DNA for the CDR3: TGTGCCAGCAGTCCAGGGGGCGTTGGGAATCAGCCCCAGCATTTT.